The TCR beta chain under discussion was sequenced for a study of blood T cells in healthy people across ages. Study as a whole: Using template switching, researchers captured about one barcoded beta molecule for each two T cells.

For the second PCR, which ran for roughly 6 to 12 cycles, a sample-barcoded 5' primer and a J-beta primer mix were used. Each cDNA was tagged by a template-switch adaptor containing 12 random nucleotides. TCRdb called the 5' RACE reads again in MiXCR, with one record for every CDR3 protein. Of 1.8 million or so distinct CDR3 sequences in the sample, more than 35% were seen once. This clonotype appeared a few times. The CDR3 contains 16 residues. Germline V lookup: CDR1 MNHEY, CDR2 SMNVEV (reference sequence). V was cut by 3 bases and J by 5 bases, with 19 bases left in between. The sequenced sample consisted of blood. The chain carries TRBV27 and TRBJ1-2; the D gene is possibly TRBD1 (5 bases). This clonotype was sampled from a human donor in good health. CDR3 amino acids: CASSFSTPGGGYGYTF. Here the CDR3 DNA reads TGTGCCAGCAGTTTTTCTACCCCCGGGGGAGGTTATGGCTACACCTTC.